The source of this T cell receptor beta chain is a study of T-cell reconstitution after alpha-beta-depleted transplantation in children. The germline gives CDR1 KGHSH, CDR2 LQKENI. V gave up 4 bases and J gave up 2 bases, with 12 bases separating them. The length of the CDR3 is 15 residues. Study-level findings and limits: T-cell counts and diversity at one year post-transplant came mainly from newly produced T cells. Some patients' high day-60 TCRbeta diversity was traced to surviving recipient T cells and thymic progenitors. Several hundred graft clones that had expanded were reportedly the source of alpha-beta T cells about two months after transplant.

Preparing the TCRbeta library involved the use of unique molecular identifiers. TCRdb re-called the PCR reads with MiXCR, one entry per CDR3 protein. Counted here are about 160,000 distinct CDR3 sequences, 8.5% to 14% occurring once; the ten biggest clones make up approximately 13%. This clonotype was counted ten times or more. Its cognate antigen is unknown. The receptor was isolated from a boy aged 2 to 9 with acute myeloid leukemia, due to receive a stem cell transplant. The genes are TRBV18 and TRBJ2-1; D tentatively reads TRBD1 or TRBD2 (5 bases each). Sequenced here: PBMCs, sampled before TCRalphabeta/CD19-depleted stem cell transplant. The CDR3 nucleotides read TGTGCCAGCTCACTTCTCCGGGACCCCTACAATGAGCAGTTCTTC. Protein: CASSLLRDPYNEQFF.